This T cell receptor beta chain is drawn from a study of lymphopenia after photon versus proton radiotherapy. Study-level points and caveats: Post-nadir diversity loss with photons came from oligoclonal expansion, particularly CD8+ Temra cells. Photon-treated patients lost naive T cells and TCR diversity; proton-treated stayed stable.

Germline-derived CDR1 and CDR2 are SNHLY and FYNNEI. The CDR3 length is 14 residues. With 9 bases removed from V and 2 bases from J, the gap between germline ends came to 17 bases. This clone occurred once. Its cognate antigen is unknown. Repertoires were generated with immunoSEQ multiplex PCR, while TCRdb's copy carries only in-frame clones and drops some. The repertoire holds approximately 170,000 clones, with around nine tenths as singletons. This chain uses TRBV2 with TRBJ2-7, with TRBD1 as a possible D gene (5 bases). The TCR originated in a man between 50 and 59 years old with gastric cancer. The sample was peripheral blood, taken from a patient treated with photon-based radiotherapy. The CDR3 reads CASKDNTKTYEQYF. Here the CDR3 DNA reads TGTGCCAGTAAGGACAACACAAAAACCTACGAGCAGTACTTC.